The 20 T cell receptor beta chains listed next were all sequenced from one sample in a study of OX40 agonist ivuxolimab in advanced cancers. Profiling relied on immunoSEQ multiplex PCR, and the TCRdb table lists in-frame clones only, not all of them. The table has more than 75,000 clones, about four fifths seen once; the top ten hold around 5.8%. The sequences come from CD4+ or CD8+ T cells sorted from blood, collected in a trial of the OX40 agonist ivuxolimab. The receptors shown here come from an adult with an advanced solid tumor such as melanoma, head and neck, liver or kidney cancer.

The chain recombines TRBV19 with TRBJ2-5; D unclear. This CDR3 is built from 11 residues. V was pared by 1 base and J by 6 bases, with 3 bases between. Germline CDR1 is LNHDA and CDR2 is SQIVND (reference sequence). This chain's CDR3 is CASSIGKTQYF. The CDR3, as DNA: TGTGCCAGTAGTATAGGCAAGACCCAGTACTTC.

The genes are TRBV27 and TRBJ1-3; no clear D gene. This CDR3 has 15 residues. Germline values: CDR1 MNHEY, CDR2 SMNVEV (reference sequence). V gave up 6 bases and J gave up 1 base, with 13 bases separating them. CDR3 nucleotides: TGTGCCAGCAGCCCCCTTAAGGATTCTGGAAACACCATATATTTT. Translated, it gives CASSPLKDSGNTIYF.

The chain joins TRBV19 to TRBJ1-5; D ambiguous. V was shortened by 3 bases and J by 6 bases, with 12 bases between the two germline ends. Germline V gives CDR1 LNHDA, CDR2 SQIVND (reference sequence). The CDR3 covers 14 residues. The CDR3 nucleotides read TGTGCCAGTAGTATGCCGGAGAGGACTCAGCCCCAGCATTTT. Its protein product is CASSMPERTQPQHF. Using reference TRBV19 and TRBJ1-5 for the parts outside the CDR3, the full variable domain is DGGITQSPKYLFRKEGQNVTLSCEQNLNHDAMYWYRQDPGQGLRLIYYSQIVNDFQKGDIAEGYSVSREKKESFPLTVTSAQKNPTAFYLCASSMPERTQPQHFGDGTRLSIL.

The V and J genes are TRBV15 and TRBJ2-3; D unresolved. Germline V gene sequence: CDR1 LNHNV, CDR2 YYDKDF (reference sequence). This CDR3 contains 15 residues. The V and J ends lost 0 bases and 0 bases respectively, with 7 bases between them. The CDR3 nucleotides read TGTGCCACCAGCAGAGATTCGACCAGCACAGATACGCAGTATTTT. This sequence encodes CATSRDSTSTDTQYF.

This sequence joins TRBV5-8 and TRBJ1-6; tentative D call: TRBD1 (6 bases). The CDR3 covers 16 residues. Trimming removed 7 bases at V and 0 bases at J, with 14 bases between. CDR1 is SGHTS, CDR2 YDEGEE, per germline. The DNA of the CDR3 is TGTGCCAGCGCGAGGGGGTCCGGCTCCTATAATTCACCCCTCCACTTT. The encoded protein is CASARGSGSYNSPLHF.

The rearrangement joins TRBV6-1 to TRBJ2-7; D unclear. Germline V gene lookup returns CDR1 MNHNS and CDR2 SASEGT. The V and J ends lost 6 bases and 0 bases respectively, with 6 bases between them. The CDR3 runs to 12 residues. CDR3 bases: TGTGCCAGCAGGCAGAGCTCCTACGAGCAGTACTTC. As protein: CASRQSSYEQYF.

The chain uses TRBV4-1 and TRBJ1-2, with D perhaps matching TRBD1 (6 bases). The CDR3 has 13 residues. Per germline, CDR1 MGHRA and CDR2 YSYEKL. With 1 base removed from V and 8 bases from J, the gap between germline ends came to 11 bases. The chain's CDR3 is CASSQVSGAGYTF. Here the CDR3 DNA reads TGCGCCAGCAGCCAAGTTTCAGGGGCCGGCTACACCTTC.

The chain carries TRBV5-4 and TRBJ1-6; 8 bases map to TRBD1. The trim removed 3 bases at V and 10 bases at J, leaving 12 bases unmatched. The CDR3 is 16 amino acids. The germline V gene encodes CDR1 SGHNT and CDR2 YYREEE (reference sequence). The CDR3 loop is CASSSGQGGLGSPLHF. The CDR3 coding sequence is TGTGCCAGCAGCTCCGGACAGGGAGGATTAGGGTCACCCCTCCACTTT.

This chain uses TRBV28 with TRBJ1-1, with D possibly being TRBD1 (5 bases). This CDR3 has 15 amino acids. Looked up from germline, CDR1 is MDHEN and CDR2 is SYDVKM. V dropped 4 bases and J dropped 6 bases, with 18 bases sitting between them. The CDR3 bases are TGTGCCAGCAGTTCCCCTTTGGGCAGGGCGGCTGAAGCTTTCTTT. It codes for CASSSPLGRAAEAFF.

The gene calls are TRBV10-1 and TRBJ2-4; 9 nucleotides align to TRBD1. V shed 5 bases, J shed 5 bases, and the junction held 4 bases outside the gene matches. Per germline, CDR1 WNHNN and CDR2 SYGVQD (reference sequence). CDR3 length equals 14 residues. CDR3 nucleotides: TGCGCCAGCAGTCCGGGACAGGGTGAAAACATTCAGTACTTC. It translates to CASSPGQGENIQYF.

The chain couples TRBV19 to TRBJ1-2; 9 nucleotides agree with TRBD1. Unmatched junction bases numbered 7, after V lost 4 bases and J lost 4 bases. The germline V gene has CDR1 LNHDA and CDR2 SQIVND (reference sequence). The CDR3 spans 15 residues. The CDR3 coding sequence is TGTGCCAGTAGTACAACGGACAGGGGAATCTATGGCTACACCTTC. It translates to CASSTTDRGIYGYTF.

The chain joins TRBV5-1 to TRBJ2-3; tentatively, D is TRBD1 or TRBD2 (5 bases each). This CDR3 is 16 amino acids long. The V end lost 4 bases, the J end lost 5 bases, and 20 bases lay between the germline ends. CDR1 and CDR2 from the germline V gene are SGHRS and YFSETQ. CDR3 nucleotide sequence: TGCGCCAGCAGCCCCCGTGGGGGTCTACGGGGAGATACGCAGTATTTT. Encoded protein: CASSPRGGLRGDTQYF.

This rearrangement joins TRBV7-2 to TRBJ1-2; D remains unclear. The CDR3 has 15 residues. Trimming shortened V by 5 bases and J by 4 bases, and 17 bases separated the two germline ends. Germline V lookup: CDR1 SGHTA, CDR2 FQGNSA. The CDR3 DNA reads TGTGCCAGCAGCCTGGACGGATTGCCCTCCTATGGCTACACCTTC. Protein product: CASSLDGLPSYGYTF. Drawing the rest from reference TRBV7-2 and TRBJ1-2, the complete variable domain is GAGVSQSPSNKVTEKGKDVELRCDPISGHTALYWYRQSLGQGLEFLIYFQGNSAPDKSGLPSDRFSAERTGGSVSTLTIQRTQQEDSAVYLCASSLDGLPSYGYTFGSGTRLTVV.

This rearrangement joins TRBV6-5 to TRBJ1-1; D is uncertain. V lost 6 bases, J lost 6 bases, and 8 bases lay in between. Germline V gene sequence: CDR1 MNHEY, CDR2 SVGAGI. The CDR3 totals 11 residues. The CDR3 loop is CASRGRAEAFF. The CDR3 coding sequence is TGTGCCAGCAGGGGGAGGGCTGAAGCTTTCTTT.

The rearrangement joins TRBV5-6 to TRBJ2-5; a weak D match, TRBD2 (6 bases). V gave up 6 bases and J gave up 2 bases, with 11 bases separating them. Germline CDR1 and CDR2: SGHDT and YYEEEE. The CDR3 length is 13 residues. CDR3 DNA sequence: TGTGCCAGCACCCGACGGGGGCAAGAGACCCAGTACTTC. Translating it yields CASTRRGQETQYF.

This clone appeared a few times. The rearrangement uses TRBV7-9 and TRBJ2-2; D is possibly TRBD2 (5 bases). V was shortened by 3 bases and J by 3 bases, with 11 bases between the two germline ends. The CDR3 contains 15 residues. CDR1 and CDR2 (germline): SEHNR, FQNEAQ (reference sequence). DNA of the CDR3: TGTGCCAGCAGCTTTTATAGCGTACACACCGGGGAGCTGTTTTTT. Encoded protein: CASSFYSVHTGELFF.

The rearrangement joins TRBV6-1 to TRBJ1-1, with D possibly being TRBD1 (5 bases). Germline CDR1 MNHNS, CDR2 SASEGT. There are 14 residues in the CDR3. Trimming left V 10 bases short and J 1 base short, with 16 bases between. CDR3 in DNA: TGTGCCATCGCGGGGGTAACTCAGAACACTGAAGCTTTCTTT. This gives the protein CAIAGVTQNTEAFF.

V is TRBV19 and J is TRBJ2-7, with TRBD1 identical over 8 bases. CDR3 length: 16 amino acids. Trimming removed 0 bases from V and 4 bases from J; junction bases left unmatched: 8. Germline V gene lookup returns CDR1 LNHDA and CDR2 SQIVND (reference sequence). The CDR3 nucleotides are TGTGCCAGTAGTATAGAGGCCGGGACAGGATTATACGAGCAGTACTTC. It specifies CASSIEAGTGLYEQYF.

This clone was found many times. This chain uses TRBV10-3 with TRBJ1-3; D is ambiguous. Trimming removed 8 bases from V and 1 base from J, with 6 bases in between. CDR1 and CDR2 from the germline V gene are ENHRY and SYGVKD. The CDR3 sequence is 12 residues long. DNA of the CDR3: TGTGCCATCGGACCTTCTGGAAACACCATATATTTT. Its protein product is CAIGPSGNTIYF.

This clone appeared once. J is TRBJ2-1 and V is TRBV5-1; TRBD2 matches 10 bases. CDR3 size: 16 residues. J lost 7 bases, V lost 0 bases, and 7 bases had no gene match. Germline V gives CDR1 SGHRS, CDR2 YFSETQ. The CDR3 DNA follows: TGCGCCAGCAGCTTGGAGCTAGCGGGAGTTGGGAATGAGCAGTTCTTC. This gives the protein CASSLELAGVGNEQFF.